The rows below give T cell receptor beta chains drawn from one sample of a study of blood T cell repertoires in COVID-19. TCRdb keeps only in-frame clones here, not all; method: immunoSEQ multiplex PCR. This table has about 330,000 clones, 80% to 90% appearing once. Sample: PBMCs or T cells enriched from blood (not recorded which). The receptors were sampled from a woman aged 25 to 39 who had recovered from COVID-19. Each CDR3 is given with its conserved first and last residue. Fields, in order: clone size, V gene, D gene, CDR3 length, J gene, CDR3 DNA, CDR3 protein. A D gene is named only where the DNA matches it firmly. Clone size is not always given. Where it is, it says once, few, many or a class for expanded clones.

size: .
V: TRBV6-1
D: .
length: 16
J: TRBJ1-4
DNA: TGTGCCAGCAGTGACCAGGCGGGGGCAACTAATGAAAAACTGTTTTTT
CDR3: CASSDQAGATNEKLFF

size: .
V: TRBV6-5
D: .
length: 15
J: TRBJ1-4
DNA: TGTGCCAGCAGTTACTCTGGGCCGGCAGGTGAAAAACTGTTTTTT
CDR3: CASSYSGPAGEKLFF

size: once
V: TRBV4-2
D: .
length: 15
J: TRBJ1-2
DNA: TGTGCCAGCAGCCAAATCTCCGACAGTAACTATGGCTACACCTTC
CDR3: CASSQISDSNYGYTF

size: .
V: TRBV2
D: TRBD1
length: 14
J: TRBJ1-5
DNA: TGTGCCAGCAGCCGGGACAGGGGGGTATCGGCCCAGCATTTT
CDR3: CASSRDRGVSAQHF

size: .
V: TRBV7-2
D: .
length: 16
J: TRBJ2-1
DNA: TGTGCCAGCAGCGTAGGGGGGGGTGGTGGCTACAATGAGCAGTTCTTC
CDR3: CASSVGGGGGYNEQFF

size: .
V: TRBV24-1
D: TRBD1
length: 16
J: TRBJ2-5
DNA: TGTGCCACCAGTGATTGGACAGGAGGCAGAAGAGAGACCCAGTACTTC
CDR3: CATSDWTGGRRETQYF

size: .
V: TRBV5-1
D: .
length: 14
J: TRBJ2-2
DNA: TGCGCCACCCAAGAGACAGGAAACACCGGGGAGCTGTTTTTT
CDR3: CATQETGNTGELFF

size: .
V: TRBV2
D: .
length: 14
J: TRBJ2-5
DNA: TGTGCCAGCAGTCCAGCCCTTGGGGGGGAGACCCAGTACTTC
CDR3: CASSPALGGETQYF

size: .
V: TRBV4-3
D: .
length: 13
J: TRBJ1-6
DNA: TGCGCCAGCAGCCAAGTCGCGGGCTCACCCCTCCACTTT
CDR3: CASSQVAGSPLHF

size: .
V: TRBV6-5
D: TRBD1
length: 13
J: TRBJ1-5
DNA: TGTGCCAGCGGCCGGGACAGTAATCAGCCCCAGCATTTT
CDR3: CASGRDSNQPQHF